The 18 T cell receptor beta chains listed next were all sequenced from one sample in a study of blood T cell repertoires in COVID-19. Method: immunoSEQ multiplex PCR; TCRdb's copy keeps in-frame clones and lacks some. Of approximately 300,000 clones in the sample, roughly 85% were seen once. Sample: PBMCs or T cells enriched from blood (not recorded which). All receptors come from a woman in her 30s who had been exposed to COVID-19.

The CDR3 region is CASSLQGFSGNTIYF. Here the CDR3 DNA reads TGTGCCAGTAGTTTACAGGGATTTTCTGGAAACACCATATATTTT. The chain joins TRBV19 to TRBJ1-3; tentative D call: TRBD1 (6 bases). V was clipped by 5 bases and J by 1 base, with 12 bases between them. Looked up from germline, CDR1 is LNHDA and CDR2 is SQIVND (reference sequence). The CDR3 totals 15 residues.

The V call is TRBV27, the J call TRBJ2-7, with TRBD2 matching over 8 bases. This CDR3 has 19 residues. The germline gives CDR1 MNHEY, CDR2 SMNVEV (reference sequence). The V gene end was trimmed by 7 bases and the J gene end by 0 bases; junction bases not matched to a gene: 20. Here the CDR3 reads CASTPIGLASGESSYEQYF. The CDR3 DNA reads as TGTGCCAGCACCCCGATCGGACTAGCAAGCGGTGAAAGCTCCTACGAGCAGTACTTC.

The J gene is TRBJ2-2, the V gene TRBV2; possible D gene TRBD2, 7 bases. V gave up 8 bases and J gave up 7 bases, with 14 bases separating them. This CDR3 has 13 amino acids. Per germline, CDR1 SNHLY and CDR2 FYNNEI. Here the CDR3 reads CASWGGWDGELFF. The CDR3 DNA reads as TGTGCCAGCTGGGGGGGCTGGGACGGGGAGCTGTTTTTT. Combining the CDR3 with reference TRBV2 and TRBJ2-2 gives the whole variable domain EPEVTQTPSHQVTQMGQEVILRCVPISNHLYFYWYRQILGQKVEFLVSFYNNEISEKSEIFDDQFSVERPDGSNFTLKIRSTKLEDSAMYFCASWGGWDGELFFGEGSRLTVL.

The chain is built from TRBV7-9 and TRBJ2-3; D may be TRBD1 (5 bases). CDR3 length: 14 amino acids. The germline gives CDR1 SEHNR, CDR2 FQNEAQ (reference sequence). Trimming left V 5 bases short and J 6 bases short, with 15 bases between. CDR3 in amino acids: CASSESRVPDTQYF. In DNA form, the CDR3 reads TGTGCCAGCAGCGAAAGCAGGGTCCCCGATACGCAGTATTTT.

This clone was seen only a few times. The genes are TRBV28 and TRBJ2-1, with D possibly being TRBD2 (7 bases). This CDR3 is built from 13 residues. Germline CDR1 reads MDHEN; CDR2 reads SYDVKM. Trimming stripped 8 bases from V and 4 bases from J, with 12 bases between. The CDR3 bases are TGTGCCAGCGAAGGGGGGGTGTACAATGAGCAGTTCTTC. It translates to CASEGGVYNEQFF. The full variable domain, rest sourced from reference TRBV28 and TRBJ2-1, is DVKVTQSSRYLVKRTGEKVFLECVQDMDHENMFWYRQDPGLGLRLIYFSYDVKMKEKGDIPEGYSVSREKKERFSLILESASTNQTSMYLCASEGGVYNEQFFGPGTRLTVL.

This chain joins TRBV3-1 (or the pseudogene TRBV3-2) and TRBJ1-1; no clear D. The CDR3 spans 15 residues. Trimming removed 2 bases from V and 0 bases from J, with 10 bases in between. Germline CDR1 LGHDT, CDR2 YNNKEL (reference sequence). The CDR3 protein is CASSQLQTMNTEAFF. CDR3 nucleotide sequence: TGTGCCAGCAGCCAATTACAGACAATGAACACTGAAGCTTTCTTT.

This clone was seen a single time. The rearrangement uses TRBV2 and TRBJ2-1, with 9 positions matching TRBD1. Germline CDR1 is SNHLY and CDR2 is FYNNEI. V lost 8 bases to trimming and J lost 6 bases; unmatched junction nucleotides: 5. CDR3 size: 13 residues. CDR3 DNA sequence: TGTGCCAGCGGATACAGGGGGCTCAATGAGCAGTTCTTC. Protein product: CASGYRGLNEQFF.

CDR3 nucleotides: TGTGCCAGTAGTAGGTCGACAGGGGGGAGAGAAAAACTGTTTTTT. Its protein product is CASSRSTGGREKLFF. The chain has TRBV19 and TRBJ1-4, with 9 bases matching TRBD1. V gave up 4 bases and J gave up 8 bases; unmatched junction bases: 8. CDR1 is LNHDA, CDR2 SQIVND, per germline (reference sequence). The CDR3 has 15 residues.

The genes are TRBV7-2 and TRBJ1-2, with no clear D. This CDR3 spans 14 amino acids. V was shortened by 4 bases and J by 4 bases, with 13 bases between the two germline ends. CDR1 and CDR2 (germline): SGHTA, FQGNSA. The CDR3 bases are TGTGCCAGCAGCTCCCGAGAGGGAGGCTATGGCTACACCTTC. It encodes CASSSREGGYGYTF.

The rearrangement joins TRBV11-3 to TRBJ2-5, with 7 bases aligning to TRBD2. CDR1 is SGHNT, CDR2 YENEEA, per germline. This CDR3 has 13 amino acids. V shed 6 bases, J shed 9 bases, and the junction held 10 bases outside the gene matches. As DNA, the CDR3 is TGTGCCAGCAGTCTTAAGGGGAGGGGTTCCCAGTACTTC. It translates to CASSLKGRGSQYF.

CDR3 loop: CAWSTGTANEKLFF. The CDR3 DNA sequence: TGTGCCTGGAGCACCGGGACTGCTAATGAAAAACTGTTTTTT. The chain employs TRBV30 and TRBJ1-4; D perhaps matches TRBD1 (5 bases). In germline, CDR1 is GTSNPN, CDR2 SVGIG (reference sequence). Trimming removed 3 bases from V and 3 bases from J, with 11 bases in between. This CDR3 contains 14 residues.

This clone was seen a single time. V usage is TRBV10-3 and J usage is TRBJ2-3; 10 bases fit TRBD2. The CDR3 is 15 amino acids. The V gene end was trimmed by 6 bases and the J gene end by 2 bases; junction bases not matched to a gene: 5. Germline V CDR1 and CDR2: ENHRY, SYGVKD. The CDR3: CAIREREGHTDTQYF. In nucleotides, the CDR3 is TGTGCCATCAGAGAGCGGGAGGGCCACACAGATACGCAGTATTTT.

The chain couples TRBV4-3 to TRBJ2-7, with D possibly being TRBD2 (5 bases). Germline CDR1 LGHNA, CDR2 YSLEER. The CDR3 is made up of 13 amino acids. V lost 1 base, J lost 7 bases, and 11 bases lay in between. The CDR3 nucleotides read TGCGCCAGCAGCCAAGTTGAGGGTAGGGAGCAGTACTTC. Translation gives CASSQVEGREQYF.

In nucleotides, the CDR3 is TGCGCCAGCAGCTTGGGACAGGGGGCTTATGGCTACACCTTC. Encoded protein: CASSLGQGAYGYTF. V is TRBV5-1 and J is TRBJ1-2; 10 bases match TRBD1. V dropped 0 bases and J dropped 5; count of bases not matched to a gene: 1. CDR1 is SGHRS and CDR2 is YFSETQ in the germline V gene. The CDR3 sequence is 14 residues long.

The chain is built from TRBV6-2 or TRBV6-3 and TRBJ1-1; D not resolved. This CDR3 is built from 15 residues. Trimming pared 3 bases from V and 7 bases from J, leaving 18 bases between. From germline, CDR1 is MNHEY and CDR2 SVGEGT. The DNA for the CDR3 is TGTGCCAGCAGTTATAATCGGAGGGCCAGCTATGAAGCTTTCTTT. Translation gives CASSYNRRASYEAFF.

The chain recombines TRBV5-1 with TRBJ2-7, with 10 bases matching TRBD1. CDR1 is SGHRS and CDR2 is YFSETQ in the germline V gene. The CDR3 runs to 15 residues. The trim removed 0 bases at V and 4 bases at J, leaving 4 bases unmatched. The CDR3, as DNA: TGCGCCAGCAGCTTGGTACCGGGACAGGGGTACGAGCAGTACTTC. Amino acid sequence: CASSLVPGQGYEQYF.

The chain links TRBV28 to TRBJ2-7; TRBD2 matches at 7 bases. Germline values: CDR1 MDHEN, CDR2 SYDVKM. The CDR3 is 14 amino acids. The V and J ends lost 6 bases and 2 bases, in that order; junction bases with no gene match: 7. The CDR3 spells CASSPDGLAYEQYF. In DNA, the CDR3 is TGTGCCAGCAGCCCCGACGGACTAGCCTACGAGCAGTACTTC.

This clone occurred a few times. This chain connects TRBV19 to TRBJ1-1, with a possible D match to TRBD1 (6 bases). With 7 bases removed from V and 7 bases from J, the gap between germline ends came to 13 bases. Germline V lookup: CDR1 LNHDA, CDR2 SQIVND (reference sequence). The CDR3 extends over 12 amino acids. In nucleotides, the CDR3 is TGTGCCAGTACCTTGGACAGTGGTGAAGCTTTCTTT. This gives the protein CASTLDSGEAFF. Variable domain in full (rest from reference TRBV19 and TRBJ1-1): DGGITQSPKYLFRKEGQNVTLSCEQNLNHDAMYWYRQDPGQGLRLIYYSQIVNDFQKGDIAEGYSVSREKKESFPLTVTSAQKNPTAFYLCASTLDSGEAFFGQGTRLTVV.